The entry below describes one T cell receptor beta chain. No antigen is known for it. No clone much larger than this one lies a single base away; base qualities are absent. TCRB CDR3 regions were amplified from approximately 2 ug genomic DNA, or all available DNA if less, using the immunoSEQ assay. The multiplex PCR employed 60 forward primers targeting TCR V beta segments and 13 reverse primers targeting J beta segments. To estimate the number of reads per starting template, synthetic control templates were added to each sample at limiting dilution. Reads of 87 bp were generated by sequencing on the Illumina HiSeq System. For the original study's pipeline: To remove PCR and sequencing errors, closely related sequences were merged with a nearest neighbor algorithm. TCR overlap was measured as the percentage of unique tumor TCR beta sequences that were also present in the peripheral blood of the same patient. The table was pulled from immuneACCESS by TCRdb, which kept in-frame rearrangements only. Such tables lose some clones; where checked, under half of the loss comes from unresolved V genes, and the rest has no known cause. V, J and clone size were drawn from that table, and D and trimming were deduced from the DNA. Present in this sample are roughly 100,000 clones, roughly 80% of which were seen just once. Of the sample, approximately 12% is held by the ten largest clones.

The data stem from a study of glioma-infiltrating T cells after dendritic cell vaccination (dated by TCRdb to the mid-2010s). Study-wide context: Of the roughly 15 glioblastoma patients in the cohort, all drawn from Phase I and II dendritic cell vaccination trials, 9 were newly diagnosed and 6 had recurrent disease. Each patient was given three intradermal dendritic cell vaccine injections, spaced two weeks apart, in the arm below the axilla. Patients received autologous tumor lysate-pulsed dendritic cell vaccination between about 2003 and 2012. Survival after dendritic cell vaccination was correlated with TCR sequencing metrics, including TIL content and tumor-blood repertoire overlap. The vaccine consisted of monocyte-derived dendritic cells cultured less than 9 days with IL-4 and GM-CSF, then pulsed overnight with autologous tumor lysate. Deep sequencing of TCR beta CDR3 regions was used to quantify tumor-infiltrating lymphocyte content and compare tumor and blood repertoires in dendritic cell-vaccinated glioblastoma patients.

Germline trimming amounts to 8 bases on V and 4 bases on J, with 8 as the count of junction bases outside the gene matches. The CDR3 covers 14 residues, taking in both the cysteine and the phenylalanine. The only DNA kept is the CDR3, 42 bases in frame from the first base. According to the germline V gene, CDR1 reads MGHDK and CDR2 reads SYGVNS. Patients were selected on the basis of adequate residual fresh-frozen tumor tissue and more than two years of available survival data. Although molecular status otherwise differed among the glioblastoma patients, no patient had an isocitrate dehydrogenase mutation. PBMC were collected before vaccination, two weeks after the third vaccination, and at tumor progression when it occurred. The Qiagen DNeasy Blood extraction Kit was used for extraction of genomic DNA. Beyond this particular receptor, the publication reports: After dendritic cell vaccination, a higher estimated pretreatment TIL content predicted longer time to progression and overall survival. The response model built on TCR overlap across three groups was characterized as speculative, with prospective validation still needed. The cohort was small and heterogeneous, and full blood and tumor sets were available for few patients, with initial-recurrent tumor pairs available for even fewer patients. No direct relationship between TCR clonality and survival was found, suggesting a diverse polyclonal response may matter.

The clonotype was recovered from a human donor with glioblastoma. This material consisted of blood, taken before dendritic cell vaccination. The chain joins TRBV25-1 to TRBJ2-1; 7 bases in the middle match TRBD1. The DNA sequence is TGTGCCAGCCGAAGGGCAGGGGGATACAATGAGCAGTTCTTC. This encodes CASRRAGGYNEQFF.